The 20 T cell receptor beta chains reported below all come from one sample, sequenced in a study of molecular identifiers for immune sequencing clone quantification. TCRdb called the PCR reads again in MiXCR, with one record for every CDR3 protein. The sample has just under 650,000 distinct CDR3 sequences, about 20% seen once. The sequenced sample was naive CD8+ T cells from blood, with Jurkat cell RNA spiked in. Subset: FACS-sorted CD8+CD4-CCR7+CD45RA+ naive T cells. All receptors come from a human donor in good health. Some libraries in this study had Jurkat cell RNA spiked in.

This clonotype was found many times. The chain has TRBV5-4 and TRBJ2-1, with TRBD2 matching over 8 bases. This CDR3 has 14 amino acids. Trimming removed 3 bases from V and 10 bases from J; junction bases left unmatched: 9. CDR1 is SGHNT and CDR2 is YYREEE in the germline V gene (reference sequence). The CDR3 reads CASSWVSGVGEQFF. In DNA, the CDR3 is TGTGCCAGCAGCTGGGTTAGCGGGGTCGGAGAGCAGTTCTTC.

This clonotype has more than one count but fewer than ten. The CDR3 DNA reads as TGTGCCAGCAGCGTAGAGGACTACCCAGGGACCCAGTACTTC. Translation gives CASSVEDYPGTQYF. The chain is built from TRBV9 and TRBJ2-5, with D perhaps TRBD2 (6 bases). The CDR3 is 14 amino acids. Trimming took 0 bases from V and 7 from J, leaving 13 bases between them. Germline-derived CDR1 and CDR2 are SGDLS and YYNGEE.

This clonotype was detected ten times or more. The rearrangement uses TRBV6-5 and TRBJ2-5; D gene unclear. The CDR3 runs to 14 residues. V lost 5 bases, J lost 0 bases, and 10 bases lay in between. From germline, CDR1 is MNHEY and CDR2 SVGAGI. The CDR3 is CASSPQPDQETQYF. The CDR3 DNA follows: TGTGCCAGCAGTCCTCAACCAGACCAAGAGACCCAGTACTTC.

The rearrangement links TRBV2 to TRBJ2-2; no clear D gene. Trimming stripped 4 bases from V and 9 bases from J, with 9 bases between. This CDR3 is 12 amino acids long. Germline-derived CDR1 and CDR2 are SNHLY and FYNNEI. The CDR3 sequence: CASSGLSWELFF. CDR3 nucleotides: TGTGCCAGCAGTGGGCTCTCCTGGGAGCTGTTTTTT.

This clonotype was counted ten times or more. The genes are TRBV15 and TRBJ1-5, with D uncertain. The germline V gene encodes CDR1 LNHNV and CDR2 YYDKDF (reference sequence). V lost 2 bases to trimming and J lost 0 bases, with 5 bases between them. The length of the CDR3 is 14 residues. The CDR3 nucleotides read TGTGCCACCAGCAGATCCAATAGCAATCAGCCCCAGCATTTT. Translated: CATSRSNSNQPQHF.

There are many counts of this clonotype. This rearrangement joins TRBV19 to TRBJ2-4; no clear D. This CDR3 comprises 13 residues. CDR1 is LNHDA and CDR2 is SQIVND in the germline V gene (reference sequence). V lost 1 base to trimming and J lost 3 bases, with 4 bases between them. CDR3 region: CASSIVSKNIQYF. As DNA, the CDR3 is TGTGCCAGTAGTATAGTTAGCAAAAACATTCAGTACTTC.

V and J are TRBV5-8 and TRBJ1-1, with D perhaps TRBD1 (5 bases). V was clipped by 2 bases and J by 0 bases, with 17 bases between them. CDR1 is SGHTS and CDR2 is YDEGEE in the germline V gene. CDR3 length equals 17 residues. The CDR3 DNA reads TGTGCCAGCAGCTTCCGGGGGAGGGGAAGCATGAACACTGAAGCTTTCTTT. Protein: CASSFRGRGSMNTEAFF.

This clonotype was recorded many times. The rearrangement joins TRBV30 to TRBJ2-3; TRBD1 aligns across 10 bases. The CDR3 sequence is 14 residues long. Losses at the gene ends were 8 bases for V and 3 bases for J; bases not matched to a gene: 8. Germline CDR1 GTSNPN, CDR2 SVGIG (reference sequence). The CDR3 loop is CAVPGQGMTDTQYF. The CDR3 nucleotides are TGTGCCGTACCGGGACAGGGGATGACAGATACGCAGTATTTT.

This clonotype occurred many times. V is TRBV7-9 and J is TRBJ2-1, with D maybe TRBD2 (6 bases). The V gene's germline CDR1 is SEHNR and CDR2 FQNEAQ (reference sequence). Deletions cut 5 bases from V and 3 bases from J, with 11 bases between. This CDR3 has 14 residues. This CDR3 is CASSVAGGYNEQFF. CDR3 DNA: TGTGCCAGCAGCGTCGCCGGGGGCTACAATGAGCAGTTCTTC.

The genes are TRBV30 and TRBJ1-2; TRBD1 is a possible D gene (5 bases). Germline V CDR1 and CDR2: GTSNPN, SVGIG (reference sequence). Trimming pared 2 bases from V and 4 bases from J, leaving 17 bases between. The CDR3 totals 15 residues. CDR3 residues: CAWSTPDSYGYGYTF. For the CDR3, the DNA is TGTGCCTGGAGTACACCCGACAGTTACGGCTATGGCTACACCTTC.

This clonotype was recorded at least ten times. The genes are TRBV27 and TRBJ2-6; D is undetermined. The CDR3 sequence is 17 residues long. Per germline, CDR1 MNHEY and CDR2 SMNVEV (reference sequence). V was trimmed by 5 bases and J by 6 bases, leaving 20 bases between them. The CDR3 spells CASSPWTEQFKANVLTF. As DNA, the CDR3 is TGTGCCAGCAGTCCGTGGACCGAGCAGTTCAAGGCCAACGTCCTGACTTTC.

Ten or more counts support this clonotype. The J gene is TRBJ2-3, the V gene TRBV20-1; D assignment may be TRBD1 or TRBD2 (5 bases each). Trimming removed 5 bases from V and 1 base from J, with 16 bases in between. The CDR3 covers 15 residues. The germline gives CDR1 DFQATT, CDR2 SNEGSKA (reference sequence). CDR3 loop: CSAPGRDLRTDTQYF. The CDR3 region has the DNA TGCAGTGCTCCGGGGCGAGATCTGCGCACAGATACGCAGTATTTT.

This clonotype has ten or more counts. J is TRBJ2-7 and V is TRBV6-2 or TRBV6-3; TRBD2 might be the D (6 bases). The V gene lost 8 bases and the J gene lost 3 bases, with 26 bases spanning the gap. Germline V lookup: CDR1 MNHEY, CDR2 SVGEGT. This CDR3 contains 17 residues. CDR3 DNA sequence: TGTGCCAGCGGCTCACTAGCTCGTTCACGGTATGACTACGAGCAGTACTTC. Amino acid sequence: CASGSLARSRYDYEQYF.

This clonotype appeared a single time. Just one base apart from a much larger clone, this may be a read error. The chain uses TRBV27 and TRBJ2-7; a weak D match, TRBD1 (5 bases). The CDR3 loop spans 14 amino acids. Germline V gene data show CDR1 as MNHEY and CDR2 as SMNVEV (reference sequence). V lost 6 bases and J lost 3, with 15 bases in between. The CDR3 sequence: CASSPAGADYEQYF. The CDR3 bases are TGTGCCAGCAGCCCCGCTGGGGCAGACTACGAGCAGTACTTC.

The chain joins TRBV3-1 to TRBJ2-5, with 9 bases matching TRBD2. Germline values: CDR1 LGHDT, CDR2 YNNKEL (reference sequence). The CDR3 extends over 18 amino acids. Losses at the gene ends were 6 bases for V and 2 bases for J; bases not matched to a gene: 16. The CDR3 coding sequence is TGTGCCAGCAGTTCGACCTTTAGCGGGGGCGAAACACAAGAGACCCAGTACTTC. Encoded protein: CASSSTFSGGETQETQYF.

The sample holds many counts of this clonotype. V usage is TRBV28 and J usage is TRBJ1-2, with D maybe TRBD1 (6 bases). Germline CDR1 is MDHEN and CDR2 is SYDVKM. CDR3 size: 15 residues. V lost 4 bases and J lost 0, with 12 bases in between. For the CDR3, the DNA is TGTGCCAGCAGTTCCCTTCAGGGGACTAACTATGGCTACACCTTC. Translating it yields CASSSLQGTNYGYTF.

The chain recombines TRBV4-1 with TRBJ1-1; the match to TRBD1 covers 8 bases. J lost 1 base, V lost 1 base, and 8 bases had no gene match. Germline assignment: CDR1 MGHRA and CDR2 YSYEKL. The CDR3 is 17 residues long. The CDR3 is CASSQGGTGYRNTEAFF. CDR3 coding DNA: TGCGCCAGCAGCCAAGGGGGGACAGGTTACCGGAACACTGAAGCTTTCTTT.

This chain links TRBV5-3 with TRBJ2-2, with D possibly being TRBD1 (5 bases). TRBV5-3 is identified as an open reading frame with a role that is uncertain. CDR3 size: 19 residues. V gave up 8 bases and J gave up 0 bases, with 26 bases separating them. The CDR3 sequence is CASSPRTIWAGANTGELFF. CDR3 coding DNA: TGTGCCAGCAGTCCCCGGACAATTTGGGCCGGCGCGAACACCGGGGAGCTGTTTTTT.

V usage is TRBV27 and J usage is TRBJ2-2; possibly TRBD1 for D (5 bases). CDR3 size: 17 residues. Germline V gives CDR1 MNHEY, CDR2 SMNVEV (reference sequence). V was shortened by 2 bases and J by 6 bases, with 19 bases between the two germline ends. In DNA, the CDR3 is TGTGCCAGCAGTTTAGGGCAGGGTACGGCCGGCGCCGGGGAGCTGTTTTTT. This translates into CASSLGQGTAGAGELFF.

This clonotype was seen ten or more times. The J gene is TRBJ2-3, the V gene TRBV5-1; the D gene is possibly TRBD1 (5 bases). The CDR3 loop spans 17 amino acids. CDR1 and CDR2 from the germline V gene are SGHRS and YFSETQ. V lost 3 bases and J lost 2, with 19 bases in between. The CDR3 DNA is TGCGCCAGCAGCTCATATCAAGGGGTCATCTCCACAGATACGCAGTATTTT. Amino acids: CASSSYQGVISTDTQYF.